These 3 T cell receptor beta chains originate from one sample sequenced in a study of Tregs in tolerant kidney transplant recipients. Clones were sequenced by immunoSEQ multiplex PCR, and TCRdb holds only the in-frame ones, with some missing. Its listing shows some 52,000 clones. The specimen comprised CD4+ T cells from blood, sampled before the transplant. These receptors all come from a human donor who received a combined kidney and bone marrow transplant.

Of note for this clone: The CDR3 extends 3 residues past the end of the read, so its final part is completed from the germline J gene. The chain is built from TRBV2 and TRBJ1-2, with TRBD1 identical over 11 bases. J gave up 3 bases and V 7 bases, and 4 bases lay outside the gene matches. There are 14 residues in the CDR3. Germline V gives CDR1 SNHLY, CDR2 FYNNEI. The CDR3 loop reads CASTLGQGDYGYTF. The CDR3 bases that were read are TGTGCCAGCACCCTGGGACAGGGGGACTATGGC.

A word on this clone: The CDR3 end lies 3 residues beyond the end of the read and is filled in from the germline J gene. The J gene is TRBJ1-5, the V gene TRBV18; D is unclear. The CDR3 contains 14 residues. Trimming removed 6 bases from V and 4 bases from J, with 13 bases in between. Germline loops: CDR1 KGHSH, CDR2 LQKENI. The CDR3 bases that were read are TGTGCCAGCTCGCCCGGGGTCGGGAATCAGCCC. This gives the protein CASSPGVGNQP. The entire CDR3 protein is CASSPGVGNQPQHF.

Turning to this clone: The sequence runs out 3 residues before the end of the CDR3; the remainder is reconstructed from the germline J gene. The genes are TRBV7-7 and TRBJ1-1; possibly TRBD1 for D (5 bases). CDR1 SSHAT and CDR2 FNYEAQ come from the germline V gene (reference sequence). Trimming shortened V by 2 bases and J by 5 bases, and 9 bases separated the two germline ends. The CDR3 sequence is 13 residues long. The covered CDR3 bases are TGTGCCAGCAGCTTAACACAGGAGACTGAA. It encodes CASSLTQETE. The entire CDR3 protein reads CASSLTQETEAFF.